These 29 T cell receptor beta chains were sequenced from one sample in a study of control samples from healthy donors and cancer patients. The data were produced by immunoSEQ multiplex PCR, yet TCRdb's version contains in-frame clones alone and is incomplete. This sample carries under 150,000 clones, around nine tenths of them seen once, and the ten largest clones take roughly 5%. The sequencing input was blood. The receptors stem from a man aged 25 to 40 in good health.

The CDR3 DNA reads TGTGCCAGCATCCGGGCATTGAACACTGAAGCTTTCTTT. Translating gives CASIRALNTEAFF. The chain recombines TRBV12-3 or TRBV12-4 with TRBJ1-1, with D unclear. The CDR3 sequence is 13 residues long. With 7 bases removed from V and 0 bases from J, the gap between germline ends came to 9 bases.

The CDR3 loop reads CASSIVRAAGANVLTF. The CDR3 DNA is TGTGCCAGTAGTATTGTCAGGGCAGCTGGGGCCAACGTCCTGACTTTC. This rearrangement joins TRBV19 to TRBJ2-6; possible D gene TRBD1, 5 bases. Trimming removed 3 bases from V and 2 bases from J, with 11 bases in between. Germline V lookup: CDR1 LNHDA, CDR2 SQIVND (reference sequence). This CDR3 has 16 amino acids.

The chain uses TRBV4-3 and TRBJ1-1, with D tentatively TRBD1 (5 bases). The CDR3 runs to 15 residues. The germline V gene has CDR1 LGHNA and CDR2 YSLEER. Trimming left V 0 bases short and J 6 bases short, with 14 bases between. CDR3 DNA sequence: TGCGCCAGCAGCCAAGAGATAGGGCCGGGGGCTGAAGCTTTCTTT. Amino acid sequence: CASSQEIGPGAEAFF.

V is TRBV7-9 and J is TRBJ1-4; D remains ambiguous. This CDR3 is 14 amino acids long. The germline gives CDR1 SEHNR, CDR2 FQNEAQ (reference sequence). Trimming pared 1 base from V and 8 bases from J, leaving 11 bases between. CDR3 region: CASSLGWAGEKLFF. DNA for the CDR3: TGTGCCAGCAGCTTAGGCTGGGCTGGAGAAAAACTGTTTTTT.

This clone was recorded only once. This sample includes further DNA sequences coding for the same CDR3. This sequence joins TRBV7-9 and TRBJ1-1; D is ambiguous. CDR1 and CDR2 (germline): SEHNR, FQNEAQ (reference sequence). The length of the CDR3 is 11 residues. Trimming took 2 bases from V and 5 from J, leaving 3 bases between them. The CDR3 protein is CASSLSTEAFF. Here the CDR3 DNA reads TGTGCCAGCAGCTTATCTACTGAAGCTTTCTTT. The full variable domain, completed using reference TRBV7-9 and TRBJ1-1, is DTGVSQNPRHKITKRGQNVTFRCDPISEHNRLYWYRQTLGQGPEFLTYFQNEAQLEKSRLLSDRFSAERPKGSFSTLEIQRTEQGDSAMYLCASSLSTEAFFGQGTRLTVV.

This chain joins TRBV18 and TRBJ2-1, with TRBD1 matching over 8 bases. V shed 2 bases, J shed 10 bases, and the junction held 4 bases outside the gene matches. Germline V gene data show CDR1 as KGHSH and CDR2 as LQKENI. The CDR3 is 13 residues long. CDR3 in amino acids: CASSPSRDREQFF. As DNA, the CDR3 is TGTGCCAGCTCACCAAGCCGGGACAGGGAGCAGTTCTTC.

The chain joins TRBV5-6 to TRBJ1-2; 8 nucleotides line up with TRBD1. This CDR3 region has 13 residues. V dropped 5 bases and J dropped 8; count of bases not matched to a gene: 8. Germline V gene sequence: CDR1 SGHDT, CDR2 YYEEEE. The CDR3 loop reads CASSQGAFGGYTF. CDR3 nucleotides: TGTGCCAGCAGTCAGGGGGCGTTCGGGGGCTACACCTTC.

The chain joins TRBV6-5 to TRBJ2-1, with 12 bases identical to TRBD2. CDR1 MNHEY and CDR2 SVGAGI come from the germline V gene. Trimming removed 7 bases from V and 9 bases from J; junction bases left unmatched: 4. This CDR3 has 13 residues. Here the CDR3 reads CASMGLAGREQFF. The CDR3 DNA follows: TGTGCCAGCATGGGACTAGCGGGCCGTGAGCAGTTCTTC.

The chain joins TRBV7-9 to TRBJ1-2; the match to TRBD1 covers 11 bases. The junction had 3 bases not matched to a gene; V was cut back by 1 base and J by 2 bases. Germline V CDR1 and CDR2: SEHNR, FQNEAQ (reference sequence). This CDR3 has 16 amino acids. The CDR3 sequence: CASSLGTGGANYGYTF. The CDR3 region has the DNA TGTGCCAGCAGCTTAGGGACAGGGGGCGCGAACTATGGCTACACCTTC.

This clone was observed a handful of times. DNA of the CDR3: TGTGCCAGCAGCTTGGGACACTCTGGGGCCAACGTCCTGACTTTC. Its protein product is CASSLGHSGANVLTF. This chain uses TRBV5-5 with TRBJ2-6; D uncertain. Between the trimmed V and J ends, which lost 0 bases and 0 bases, there was a span of 4 bases. The V gene's germline CDR1 is SGHKS and CDR2 YYEKEE (reference sequence). This CDR3 is built from 15 residues. Looking up the rest from reference TRBV5-5 and TRBJ2-6 gives the full variable domain: DAGVTQSPTHLIKTRGQQVTLRCSPISGHKSVSWYQQVLGQGPQFIFQYYEKEERGRGNFPDRFSARQFPNYSSELNVNALLLGDSALYLCASSLGHSGANVLTFGAGSRLTVL.

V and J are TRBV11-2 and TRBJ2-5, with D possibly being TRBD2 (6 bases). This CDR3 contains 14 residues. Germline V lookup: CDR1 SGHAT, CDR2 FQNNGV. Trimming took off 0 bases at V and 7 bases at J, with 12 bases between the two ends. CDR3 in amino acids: CASSLDGGKGTQYF. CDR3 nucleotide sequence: TGTGCCAGCAGCTTAGACGGCGGGAAGGGGACCCAGTACTTC.

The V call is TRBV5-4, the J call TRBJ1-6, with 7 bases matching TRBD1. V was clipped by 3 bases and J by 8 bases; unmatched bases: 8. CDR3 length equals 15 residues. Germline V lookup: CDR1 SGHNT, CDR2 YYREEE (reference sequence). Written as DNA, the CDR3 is TGTGCCAGCAGCTCCGAGGGGGCTCTTTATTCACCCCTCCACTTT. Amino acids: CASSSEGALYSPLHF.

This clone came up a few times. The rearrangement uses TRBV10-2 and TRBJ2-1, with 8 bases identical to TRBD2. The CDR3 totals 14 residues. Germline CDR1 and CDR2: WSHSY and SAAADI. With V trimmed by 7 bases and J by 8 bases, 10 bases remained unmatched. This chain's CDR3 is CASTEPGLGYEQFF. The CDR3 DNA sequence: TGCGCCAGCACCGAACCGGGACTAGGTTATGAGCAGTTCTTC.

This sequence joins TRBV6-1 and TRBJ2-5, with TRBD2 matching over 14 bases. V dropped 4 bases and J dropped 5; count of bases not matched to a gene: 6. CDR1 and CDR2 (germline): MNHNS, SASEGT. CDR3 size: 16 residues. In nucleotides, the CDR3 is TGTGCCAGCAGTGGTCGGACTAGCGGGGGGCGGGAGACCCAGTACTTC. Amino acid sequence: CASSGRTSGGRETQYF.

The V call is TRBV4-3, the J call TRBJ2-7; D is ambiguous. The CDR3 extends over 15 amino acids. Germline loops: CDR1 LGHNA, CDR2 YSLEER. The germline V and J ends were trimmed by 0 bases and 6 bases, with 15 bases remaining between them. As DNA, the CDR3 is TGCGCCAGCAGCCAAGATCGCCTCGGTGGAGTCGAGCAGTACTTC. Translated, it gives CASSQDRLGGVEQYF.

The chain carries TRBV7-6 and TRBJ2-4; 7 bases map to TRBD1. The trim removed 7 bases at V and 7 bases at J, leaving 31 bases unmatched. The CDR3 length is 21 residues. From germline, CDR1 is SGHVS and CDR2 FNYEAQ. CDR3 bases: TGTGCCAGCAACGGTGTCCGAGAAGCTAGGGGGCCACAATGGGTAAAGAACATTCAGTACTTC. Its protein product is CASNGVREARGPQWVKNIQYF.

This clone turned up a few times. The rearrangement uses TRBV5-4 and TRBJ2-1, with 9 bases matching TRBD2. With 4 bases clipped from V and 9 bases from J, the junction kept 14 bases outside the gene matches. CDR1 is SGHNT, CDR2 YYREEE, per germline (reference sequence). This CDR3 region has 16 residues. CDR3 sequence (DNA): TGTGCCAGCAGCGCACCACTTCTAGCGGGAAAGGTTGAGCAGTTCTTC. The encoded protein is CASSAPLLAGKVEQFF.

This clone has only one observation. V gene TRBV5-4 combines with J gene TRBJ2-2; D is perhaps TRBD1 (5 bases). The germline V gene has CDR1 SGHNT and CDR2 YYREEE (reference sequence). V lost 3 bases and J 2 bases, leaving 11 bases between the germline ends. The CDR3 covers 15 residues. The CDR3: CASSWIGVNTGELFF. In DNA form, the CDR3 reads TGTGCCAGCAGCTGGATAGGGGTTAACACCGGGGAGCTGTTTTTT.

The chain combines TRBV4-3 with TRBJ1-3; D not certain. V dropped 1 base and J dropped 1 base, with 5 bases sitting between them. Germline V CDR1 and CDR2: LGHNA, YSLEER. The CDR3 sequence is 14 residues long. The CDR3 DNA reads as TGCGCCAGCAGCCAAGTGGGTTCTGGAAACACCATATATTTT. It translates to CASSQVGSGNTIYF.

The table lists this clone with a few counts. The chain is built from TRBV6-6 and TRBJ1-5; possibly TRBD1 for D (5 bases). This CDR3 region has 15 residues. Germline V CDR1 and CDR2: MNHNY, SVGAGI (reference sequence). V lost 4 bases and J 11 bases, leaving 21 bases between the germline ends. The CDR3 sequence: CASSFSPGPRHSQHF. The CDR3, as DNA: TGTGCCAGCAGTTTCAGCCCGGGACCGCGCCATTCCCAGCATTTT.

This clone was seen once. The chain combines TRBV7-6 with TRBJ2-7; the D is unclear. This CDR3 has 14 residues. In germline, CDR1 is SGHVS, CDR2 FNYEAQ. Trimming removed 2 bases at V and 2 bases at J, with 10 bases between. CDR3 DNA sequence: TGTGCCAGCAGCTTATTACAGAAACCCTACGAGCAGTACTTC. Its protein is CASSLLQKPYEQYF.

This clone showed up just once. CDR3 loop: CASSQDMGATNEKLFF. CDR3 DNA: TGCGCCAGCAGCCAAGATATGGGAGCAACTAATGAAAAACTGTTTTTT. V usage is TRBV4-1 and J usage is TRBJ1-4; D not certain. Germline V CDR1 and CDR2: MGHRA, YSYEKL. Trimming took off 0 bases at V and 0 bases at J, with 8 bases between the two ends. The CDR3 length is 16 residues.

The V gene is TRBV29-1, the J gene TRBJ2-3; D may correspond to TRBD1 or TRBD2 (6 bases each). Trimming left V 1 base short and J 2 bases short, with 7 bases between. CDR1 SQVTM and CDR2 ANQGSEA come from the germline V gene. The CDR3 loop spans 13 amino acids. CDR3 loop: CSVEAGATDTQYF. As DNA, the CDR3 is TGCAGCGTTGAAGCGGGGGCCACAGATACGCAGTATTTT.

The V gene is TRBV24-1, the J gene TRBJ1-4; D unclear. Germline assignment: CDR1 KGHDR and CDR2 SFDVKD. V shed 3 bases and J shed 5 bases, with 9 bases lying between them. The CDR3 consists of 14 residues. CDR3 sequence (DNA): TGTGCCACCAGTGATCCCCAGAGAAATGAAAAACTGTTTTTT. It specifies CATSDPQRNEKLFF.

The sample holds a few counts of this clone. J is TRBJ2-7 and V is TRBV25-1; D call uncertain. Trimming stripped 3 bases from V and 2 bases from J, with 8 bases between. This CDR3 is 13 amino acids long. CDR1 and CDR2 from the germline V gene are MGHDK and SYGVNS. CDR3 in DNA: TGTGCCAGCAGTGAGGTACAGCCCTACGAGCAGTACTTC. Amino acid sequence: CASSEVQPYEQYF.

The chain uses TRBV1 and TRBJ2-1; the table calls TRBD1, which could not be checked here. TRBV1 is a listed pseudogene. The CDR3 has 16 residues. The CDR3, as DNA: TGCACCAGCAGCCCCCCTGACAGCTACTCCTACAATGAGCAGTTCTTC. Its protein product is CTSSPPDSYSYNEQFF.

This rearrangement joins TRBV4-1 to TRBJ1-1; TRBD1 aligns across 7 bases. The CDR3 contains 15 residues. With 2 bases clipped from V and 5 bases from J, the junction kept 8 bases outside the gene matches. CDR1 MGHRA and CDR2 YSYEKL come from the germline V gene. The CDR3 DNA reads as TGCGCCAGCAGCCAAACCCAGACAGGGTTGACTGAAGCTTTCTTT. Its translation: CASSQTQTGLTEAFF.

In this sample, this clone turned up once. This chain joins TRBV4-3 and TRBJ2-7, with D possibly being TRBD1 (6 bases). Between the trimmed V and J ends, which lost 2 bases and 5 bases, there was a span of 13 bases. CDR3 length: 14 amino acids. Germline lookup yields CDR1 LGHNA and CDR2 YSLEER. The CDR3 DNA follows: TGCGCCAGCAGCCAAAACAGGGTGCGTAACGAGCAGTACTTC. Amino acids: CASSQNRVRNEQYF.

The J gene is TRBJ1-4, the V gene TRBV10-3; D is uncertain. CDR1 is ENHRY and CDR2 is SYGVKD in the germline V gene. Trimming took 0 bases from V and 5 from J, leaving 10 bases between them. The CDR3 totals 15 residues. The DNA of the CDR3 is TGTGCCATCAGTGAGTCTGGCACCGGCAATGAAAAACTGTTTTTT. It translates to CAISESGTGNEKLFF.